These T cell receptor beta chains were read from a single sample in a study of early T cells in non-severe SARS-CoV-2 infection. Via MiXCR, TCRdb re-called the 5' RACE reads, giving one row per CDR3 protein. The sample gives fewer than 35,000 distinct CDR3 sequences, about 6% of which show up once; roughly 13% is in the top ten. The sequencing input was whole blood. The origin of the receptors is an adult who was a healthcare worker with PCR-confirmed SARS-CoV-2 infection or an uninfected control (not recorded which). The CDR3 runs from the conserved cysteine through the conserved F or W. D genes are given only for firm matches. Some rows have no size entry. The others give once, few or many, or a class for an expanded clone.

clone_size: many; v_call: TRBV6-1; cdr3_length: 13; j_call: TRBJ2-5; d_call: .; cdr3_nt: TGTGCCAGCAGTGAAGGGGGTTGGGAGACCCAGTACTTC; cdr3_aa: CASSEGGWETQYF
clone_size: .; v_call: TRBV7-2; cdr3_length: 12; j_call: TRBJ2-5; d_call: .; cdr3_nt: TGTGCCAGCTTCCCACCGGGGGAGACCCAGTACTTC; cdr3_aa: CASFPPGETQYF
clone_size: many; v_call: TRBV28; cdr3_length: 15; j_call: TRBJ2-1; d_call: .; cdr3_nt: TGTGCCAGCAGTCCGGACTCACCCGGAGGCAATGAGCAGTTCTTC; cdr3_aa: CASSPDSPGGNEQFF
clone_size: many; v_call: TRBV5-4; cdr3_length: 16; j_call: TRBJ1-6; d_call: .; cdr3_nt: TGTGCCAGCAGCTTGGCGGCAGGGACCTATAATTCACCCCTCCACTTT; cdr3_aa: CASSLAAGTYNSPLHF
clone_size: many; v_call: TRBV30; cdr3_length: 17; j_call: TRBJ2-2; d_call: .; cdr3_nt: TGTGCCTGGAGTCCCCTGGGGGGCGCAACAAACACCGGGGAGCTGTTTTTT; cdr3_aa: CAWSPLGGATNTGELFF
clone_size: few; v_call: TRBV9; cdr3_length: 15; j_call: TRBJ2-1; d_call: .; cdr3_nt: TGTGCCAGCAGCGTAAGTCCCGGGACGAACAATGAGCAGTTCTTC; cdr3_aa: CASSVSPGTNNEQFF
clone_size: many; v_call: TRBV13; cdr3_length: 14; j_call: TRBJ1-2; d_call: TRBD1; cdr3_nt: TGTGCCAGCAGCCTACAGGGGGCGGTCTATGGCTACACCTTC; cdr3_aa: CASSLQGAVYGYTF
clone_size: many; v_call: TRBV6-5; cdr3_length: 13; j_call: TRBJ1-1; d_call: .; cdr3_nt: TGTGCCAGCAGTTTTCACGGAAACACTGAAGCTTTCTTT; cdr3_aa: CASSFHGNTEAFF
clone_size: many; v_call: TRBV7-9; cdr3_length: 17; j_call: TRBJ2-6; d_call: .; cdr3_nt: TGTGCCAGCAGCTTAGGGGTGGGCCACTCTGGGGCCAACGTCCTGACTTTC; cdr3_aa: CASSLGVGHSGANVLTF
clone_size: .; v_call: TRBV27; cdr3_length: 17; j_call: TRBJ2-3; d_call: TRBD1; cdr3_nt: TGTGCCAGCAGTTTATATATGGGACAGGGACTCACAGATACGCAGTATTTT; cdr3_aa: CASSLYMGQGLTDTQYF
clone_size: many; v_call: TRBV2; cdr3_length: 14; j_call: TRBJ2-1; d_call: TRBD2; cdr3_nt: TGTGCCAGCAAACGGGGGGGCCTCTACAATGAGCAGTTCTTC; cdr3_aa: CASKRGGLYNEQFF
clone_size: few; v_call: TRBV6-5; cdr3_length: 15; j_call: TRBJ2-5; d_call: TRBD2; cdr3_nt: TGTGCCAGCAGGCGAGGTACAGCGGGGAGAGAGACCCAGTACTTC; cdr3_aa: CASRRGTAGRETQYF
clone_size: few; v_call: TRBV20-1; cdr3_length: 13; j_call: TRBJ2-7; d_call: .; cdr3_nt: TGCAGTGCCTTCCGGGACAACTCCTACGAGCAGTACTTC; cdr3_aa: CSAFRDNSYEQYF
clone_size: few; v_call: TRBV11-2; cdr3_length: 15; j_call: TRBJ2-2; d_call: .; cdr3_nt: TGTGCCAGCAGCGTTGGGCTGGGCAGCCCGGGGGAGCTGTTTTTT; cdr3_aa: CASSVGLGSPGELFF
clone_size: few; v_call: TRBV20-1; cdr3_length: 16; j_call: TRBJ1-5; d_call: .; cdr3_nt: TGCAGTGCGGAGCTTAGGGGAAGTGGCAGCAATCAGCCCCAGCATTTT; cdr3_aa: CSAELRGSGSNQPQHF
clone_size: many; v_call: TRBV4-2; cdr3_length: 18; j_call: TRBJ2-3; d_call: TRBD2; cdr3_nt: TGTGCCAGCAGCCCAATGTTTAGCGGGGGGGCCAATGCAGATACGCAGTATTTT; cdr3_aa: CASSPMFSGGANADTQYF
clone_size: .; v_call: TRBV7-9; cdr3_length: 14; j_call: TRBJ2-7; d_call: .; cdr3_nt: TGTGCCAGCACTCAGAATGGGATAGGGGGCGAGCAGTACTTC; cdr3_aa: CASTQNGIGGEQYF
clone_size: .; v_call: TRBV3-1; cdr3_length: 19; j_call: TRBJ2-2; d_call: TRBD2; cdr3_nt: TGTGCCAGCAGTCCCGGGACTAGCGGGTTACTATGGAACACCGGGGAGCTGTTTTTT; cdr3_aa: CASSPGTSGLLWNTGELFF
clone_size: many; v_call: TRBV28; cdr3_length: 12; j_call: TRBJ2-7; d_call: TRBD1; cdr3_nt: TGTGCCAGCAGTTTTGGGACAGACCACCTGTACTTC; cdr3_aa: CASSFGTDHLYF
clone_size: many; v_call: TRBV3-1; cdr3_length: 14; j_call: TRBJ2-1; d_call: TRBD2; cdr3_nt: TGTGCCAGCAGCCAAGCTCTAGCGGGGAATGAGCAGTTCTTC; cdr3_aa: CASSQALAGNEQFF
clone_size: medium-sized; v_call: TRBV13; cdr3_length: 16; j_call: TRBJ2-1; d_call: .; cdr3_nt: TGTGCCAGCAGCTTAGGTCAGGGGGGATCCTACAATGAGCAGTTCTTC; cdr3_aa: CASSLGQGGSYNEQFF
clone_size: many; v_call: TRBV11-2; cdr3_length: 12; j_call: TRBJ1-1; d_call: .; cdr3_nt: TGTGCCAGCAGCCCTGATTCGGGCTCAGCTTTCTTT; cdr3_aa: CASSPDSGSAFF
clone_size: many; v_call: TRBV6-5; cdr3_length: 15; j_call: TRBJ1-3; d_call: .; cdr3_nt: TGTGCCAGCAGTTACTCGACAGCATCTGGAAACACCATATATTTT; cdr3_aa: CASSYSTASGNTIYF
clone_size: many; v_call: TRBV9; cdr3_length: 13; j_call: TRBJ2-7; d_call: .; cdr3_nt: TGTGCCAGCAGCGTAAAGAATCCTTACGAGCAGTACTTC; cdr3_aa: CASSVKNPYEQYF
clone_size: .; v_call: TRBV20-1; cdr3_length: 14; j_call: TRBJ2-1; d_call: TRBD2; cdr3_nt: TGCAGTGGTAGAGGACTAGCGGGCTACAATGAGCAGTTCTTC; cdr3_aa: CSGRGLAGYNEQFF